This T cell receptor beta chain comes out of a study of T cell repertoires in ileal Crohn's disease. Study findings and constraints: Compared with non-smokers, active smokers at surgery showed more clonal expansions.

Roughly 470 nanograms of biopsy DNA per sample underwent TCRB immunosequencing. Produced via immunoSEQ multiplex PCR; TCRdb's table is partial and in-frame only. The table records over 9,000 clones, about 80% of them present only once. Time point meaning: neoterminal ileum biopsy at postoperative endoscopy, about 6 months after surgery. This clone ranks as medium-sized. The antigen is not known. The CDR3 has 17 residues. J lost 3 bases, V lost 5 bases, and 13 bases had no gene match. Germline CDR1 and CDR2: MDHEN and SYDVKM. The source is an adult with Crohn's disease. The rearrangement links TRBV28 to TRBJ1-5, with 7 bases fitting TRBD1. The material sequenced was ileal tissue. The CDR3 spells CASSLIGGRTFNQPQHF. The DNA for the CDR3 is TGTGCCAGCAGTCTAATAGGGGGCCGAACTTTCAATCAGCCCCAGCATTTT.